These 9 T cell receptor beta chains were all obtained from the same sample, sequenced in a study of blood T cell repertoires in COVID-19. Using immunoSEQ multiplex PCR, the repertoire was profiled, and TCRdb retains in-frame clones only, with some absent. The sample lists approximately 200,000 clones; roughly 80% were seen once. Source material: peripheral blood. The receptors derive from a human donor in a cohort sampled during active COVID-19.

The rearrangement joins TRBV19 to TRBJ1-1; D is ambiguous. The CDR3 extends over 14 amino acids. V was clipped by 3 bases and J by 0 bases, with 8 bases between them. Germline CDR1 reads LNHDA; CDR2 reads SQIVND (reference sequence). The DNA for the CDR3 is TGTGCCAGTAGTATCCAGGCAGTGAACACTGAAGCTTTCTTT. This sequence encodes CASSIQAVNTEAFF.

The J gene is TRBJ2-7, the V gene TRBV6-2 or TRBV6-3, with a weak D call TRBD2 (7 bases). From germline, CDR1 is MNHEY and CDR2 SVGEGT. This CDR3 spans 15 amino acids. The V and J ends lost 2 bases and 1 base respectively, with 12 bases between them. DNA of the CDR3: TGTGCCAGCAGTTACGGAGGGAGGGGGTCCTACGAGCAGTACTTC. Translation: CASSYGGRGSYEQYF.

The rearrangement joins TRBV18 to TRBJ2-1; TRBD2 matches 11 bases. V lost 0 bases to trimming and J lost 9 bases; unmatched junction nucleotides: 4. The germline V gene has CDR1 KGHSH and CDR2 LQKENI. The CDR3 contains 15 residues. The CDR3 DNA is TGTGCCAGCTCACCACCAGAACTAGCGGGAGTTGAGCAGTTCTTC. It encodes CASSPPELAGVEQFF.

The rearrangement links TRBV19 to TRBJ1-2; 10 nucleotides line up with TRBD1. After removal of 3 bases from V and 7 bases from J, the junction contained 2 bases not matched to a gene. Germline lookup yields CDR1 LNHDA and CDR2 SQIVND (reference sequence). The CDR3 consists of 13 residues. As DNA, the CDR3 is TGTGCCAGTAGTATTGACAGGGGGCCTGGCTACACCTTC. It yields the protein CASSIDRGPGYTF.

The CDR3 reads CASSQEGTGGKYGQYF. The CDR3 DNA is TGCGCCAGCAGCCAAGAGGGGACAGGGGGCAAATATGGGCAGTACTTC. This chain joins TRBV4-1 and TRBJ2-7; TRBD1 aligns across 12 bases. Germline V gene lookup returns CDR1 MGHRA and CDR2 YSYEKL. CDR3 length: 16 residues. Germline trimming cut 0 bases from V and 9 bases from J; bases unmatched to any gene: 9.

This clone appeared a single time. V usage is TRBV5-1 and J usage is TRBJ1-2; TRBD1 agrees at 7 bases. J was trimmed by 5 bases and V by 6 bases; bases with no gene match: 13. This CDR3 is built from 15 residues. CDR1 and CDR2 (germline): SGHRS, YFSETQ. CDR3 in DNA: TGCGCCAGCACCCCATCACGAGGGGGCGCTTATGGCTACACCTTC. It specifies CASTPSRGGAYGYTF.

As DNA, the CDR3 is TGTGCCAGCAGCTCTCCTTGGAGGTATACCCTCTACAATGAGCAGTTCTTC. This translates into CASSSPWRYTLYNEQFF. The chain recombines TRBV11-2 with TRBJ2-1; a possible D gene is TRBD2 (5 bases). This CDR3 is built from 17 residues. The germline V gene has CDR1 SGHAT and CDR2 FQNNGV. Trimming pared 4 bases from V and 3 bases from J, leaving 19 bases between.

The chain is built from TRBV27 and TRBJ2-1, with a possible D match to TRBD1 (7 bases). CDR1 is MNHEY and CDR2 is SMNVEV in the germline V gene (reference sequence). Trimming shortened V by 5 bases and J by 9 bases, and 20 bases separated the two germline ends. CDR3 length equals 15 residues. The CDR3 loop reads CASSPRQGGMGEQFF. The CDR3 bases are TGTGCCAGCAGTCCTCGACAGGGAGGCATGGGTGAGCAGTTCTTC.

This rearrangement joins TRBV6-6 to TRBJ1-1; D gene uncertain. The CDR3 spans 13 residues. Trimming cost V 5 bases and J 1 base, with 8 bases left between them. Germline V gene lookup returns CDR1 MNHNY and CDR2 SVGAGI (reference sequence). CDR3 nucleotide sequence: TGTGCCAGCAGTAACTGGGCGAACACTGAAGCTTTCTTT. It is translated as CASSNWANTEAFF.